This TCR beta chain appears in the sequencing data of a study of blood T cell repertoires in COVID-19. At the level of the study: The United States, Italy and Spain provided the acute and convalescent COVID-19 samples. Sources were T cells, B-cell-depleted T cells, or PBMCs; the material itself was cDNA or gDNA.

Under the authors' procedure: Amplification with reference gene primers provided the estimates of nucleated cell counts. Here immunoSEQ multiplex PCR was the method, and the copy in TCRdb shows in-frame clones only, minus some. The V and J calls and clone size are taken from that table; D and trimming were inferred from the DNA. This table holds roughly 280,000 clones, 80% to 90% found once. This clone was detected only once. This CDR3 has 16 amino acids. Germline lookup yields CDR1 MNHNS and CDR2 SASEGT. V lost 4 bases and J 4 bases, leaving 17 bases between the germline ends. The gene calls are TRBV6-1 and TRBJ1-5; D not certain. The clonotype originates from a woman aged 70-85 years with acute or convalescent COVID-19. Input material: peripheral blood. CDR3 sequence reads: CASSGPAVQSNQPQHF. The DNA for the CDR3 is TGTGCCAGCAGTGGACCCGCGGTCCAGAGTAATCAGCCCCAGCATTTT.